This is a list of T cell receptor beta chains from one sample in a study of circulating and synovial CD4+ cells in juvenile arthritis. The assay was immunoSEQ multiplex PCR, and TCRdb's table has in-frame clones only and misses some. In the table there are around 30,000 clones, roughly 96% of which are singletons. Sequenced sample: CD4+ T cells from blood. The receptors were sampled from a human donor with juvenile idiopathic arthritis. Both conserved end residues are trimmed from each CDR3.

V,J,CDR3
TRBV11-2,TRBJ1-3,ASRLRAQGRFGNTIY
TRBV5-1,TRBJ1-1,ASSLGGREAF
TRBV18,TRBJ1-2,ASSEGEYGYT
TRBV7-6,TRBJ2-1,ASSSRTSGTHNEQF
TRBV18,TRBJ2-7,ASSPRGTGYEQY
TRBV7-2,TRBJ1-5,ASSPSQGPLGNQPQH
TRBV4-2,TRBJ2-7,TSSQEGVTHSYEQY
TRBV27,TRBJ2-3,ASSTWTGGEDTQY
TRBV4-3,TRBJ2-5,ASSPGQGVEAQY
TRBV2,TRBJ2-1,ASALGGGDEQF
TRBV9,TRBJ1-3,ASSARGQGVRGNTIY
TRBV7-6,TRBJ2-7,ASSSRGAYEQY
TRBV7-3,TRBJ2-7,ASSPNNRPGGEQY
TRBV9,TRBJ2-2,ASSERGYTGELF
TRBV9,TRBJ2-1,ASSPGSYNEQF
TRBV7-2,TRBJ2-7,ASSLGQGEGEQY
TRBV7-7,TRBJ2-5,ASSFSGREETQY
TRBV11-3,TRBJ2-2,ASSSYSGSGTGELF
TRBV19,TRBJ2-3,ASSRRTSGADTQY
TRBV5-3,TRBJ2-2,ARRGGTSGNVGTGELF
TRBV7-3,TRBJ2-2,ASSLSRGGELF
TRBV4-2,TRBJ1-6,ASSQGGQGGGTPLH
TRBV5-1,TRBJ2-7,ASSLTYQGEQY
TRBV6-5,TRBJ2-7,ASSYGQGSSYEQY
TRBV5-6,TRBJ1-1,ASRPTQKNTEAF
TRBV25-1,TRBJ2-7,ASSELTWAGIGV
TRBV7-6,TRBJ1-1,ASSQRDRDTEAF
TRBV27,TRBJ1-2,ASSRATFGTVYGYT
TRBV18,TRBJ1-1,ASSAGTTGTEAF
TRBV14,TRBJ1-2,ASSRGLTTFYGYT
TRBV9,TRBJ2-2,ASSVSMSEGTGELF
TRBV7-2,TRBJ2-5,ASSFRDRAQETQY
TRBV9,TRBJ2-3,ASSTGRSGGATDTQY
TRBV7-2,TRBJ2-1,ASSLRHNSYNEQF
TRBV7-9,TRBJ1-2,ASSSRTVNGYT
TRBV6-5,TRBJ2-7,ASSLDRGRLNYEQY
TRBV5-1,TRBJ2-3,ASSFLSGGASGDTQY
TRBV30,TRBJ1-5,AWSVAGLLNQPQH
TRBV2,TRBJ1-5,ASSDRAGNQPQH
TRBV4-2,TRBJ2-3,ASSRAGGDLGTDTQY
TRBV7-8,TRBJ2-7,ASSLTTGEYEQY
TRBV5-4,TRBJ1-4,ASHGGAKGPEEKLF
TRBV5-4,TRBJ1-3,ASSSDRVGSGNTIY
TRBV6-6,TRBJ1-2,ATTPNHKAYGYT
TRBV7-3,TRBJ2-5,ASSPRGTQETQY
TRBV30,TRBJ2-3,AWSVQTGVDTQY
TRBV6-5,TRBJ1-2,ASSYLLQGAWRGYT
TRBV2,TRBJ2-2,ASRTEPTGELF
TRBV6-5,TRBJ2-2,ASSRTRNTGELF
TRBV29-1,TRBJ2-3,SVEGGEGGTDTQY
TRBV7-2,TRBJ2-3,ASSLAPVSTDTQY
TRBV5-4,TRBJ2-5,ASTPGLNKETQY
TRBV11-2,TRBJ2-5,ASSLVSSPETQY
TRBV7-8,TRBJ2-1,ASSLRGQGFNEQF
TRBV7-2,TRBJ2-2,ASSPLGGNTGELF